Sequencing of this T cell receptor (beta chain) was carried out in a study of shared T cell receptors in the human thymus. Produced via immunoSEQ multiplex PCR; TCRdb's table is partial and in-frame only. This sample carries more than 550,000 clones, approximately 85% of them seen once, and the ten largest clones take 0.0095% to 0.011%. These data are also associated with another study on human thymus T cells. That study adds: Each of the donors was a healthy Finnish infant who was undergoing open corrective cardiac surgery for congenital heart defects. Resections from corrective heart surgery provided thymus tissue. V and J gene usage appeared biased in thymic and blood repertoires. There were highly overlapping thymic repertoires among unrelated individuals, as related research reported.

The source of this sequence is a girl under three years old with a congenital heart defect. Sequencing input: thymocytes.

In DNA, the CDR3 is TGTGCCAGCAGCGACAACAGGGATAGCAATCAGCCCCAGCATTTT. Its protein is CASSDNRDSNQPQHF. The J gene is TRBJ1-5, the V gene TRBV11-2, with a possible D match to TRBD1 (6 bases). This CDR3 contains 15 residues. Germline lookup yields CDR1 SGHAT and CDR2 FQNNGV. V was trimmed by 5 bases and J by 0 bases, leaving 11 bases between them. Full variable domain (rest looked up from reference TRBV11-2 and TRBJ1-5): EAGVAQSPRYKIIEKRQSVAFWCNPISGHATLYWYQQILGQGPKLLIQFQNNGVVDDSQLPKDRFSAERLKGVDSTLKIQPAKLEDSAVYLCASSDNRDSNQPQHFGDGTRLSIL.